Below, 26 T cell receptor beta chains from the same sample are listed, as sequenced in a study of Graves' ophthalmopathy and Graves' hyperthyroidism. RNA transcripts yielded amplified TCR beta CDR3 regions. First-round RT-PCR relied on HTBI primers, and a second-round multiplex PCR came next. TCRdb re-analysed the multiplex PCR reads in MiXCR, keeping a single row per CDR3 protein. The repertoire has over a million distinct CDR3 sequences, 35% to 40% of them found once; the top ten carry 8.5% to 14%. Sequenced: peripheral blood or thyroid tissue (not recorded which). These receptors all stem from an adult man with Graves' hyperthyroidism.

This clonotype has a handful of counts. This likely comes from a read error, as the CDR3 has no conserved phenylalanine or tryptophan at its end. The limits of the CDR3 on the DNA are not certain, so only TCRdb's listed CDR3 is given. The V gene is TRBV7-2, the J gene TRBJ1-2. Termini included, the CDR3 measures 8 amino acids. Germline CDR1 SGHTA, CDR2 FQGNSA. This CDR3 is CASSLLLQ.

This clonotype was picked up a small number of times. The V gene is TRBV14, the J gene TRBJ2-7; D not certain. The germline V gene has CDR1 SGHDN and CDR2 FVKESK. V was cut by 0 bases and J by 6 bases, with 9 bases left in between. The CDR3 totals 13 residues. CDR3 sequence: CASSQELGSEQYF. The CDR3 nucleotides are TGTGCCAGCAGCCAAGAGCTGGGTTCCGAGCAGTACTTC. The full variable domain, its missing parts supplied by reference TRBV14 and TRBJ2-7, is EAGVTQFPSHSVIEKGQTVTLRCDPISGHDNLYWYRRVMGKEIKFLLHFVKESKQDESGMPNNRFLAERTGGTYSTLKVQPAELEDSGVYFCASSQELGSEQYFGPGTRLTVT.

The chain uses TRBV7-3 and TRBJ1-1; D not certain. CDR3 length: 16 residues. Germline CDR1 and CDR2: SGHTA and FQGTGA. The V gene lost 5 bases and the J gene lost 0 bases, with 16 bases spanning the gap. The CDR3 here is CASSQDSGVMNTEAFF. CDR3 coding DNA: TGTGCCAGCAGCCAAGACTCAGGAGTCATGAACACTGAAGCTTTCTTT.

The chain recombines TRBV2 with TRBJ1-5; D unclear. The germline V gene has CDR1 SNHLY and CDR2 FYNNEI. The CDR3 is 17 amino acids. V shed 5 bases and J shed 0 bases, with 17 bases lying between them. CDR3 residues: CASSSGETADSNQPQHF. CDR3 sequence (DNA): TGTGCCAGCAGTTCCGGGGAGACCGCGGATAGCAATCAGCCCCAGCATTTT.

With regard to this clonotype: As the CDR3 is not closed by the conserved phenylalanine or tryptophan, this likely results from a read error. The limits of the CDR3 on the DNA are not certain, so only TCRdb's listed CDR3 is given. The rearrangement joins TRBV20-1 to TRBJ1-5; the D segment call TRBD1 is taken from the table without a DNA check. Termini included, the CDR3 measures 13 amino acids. Germline V gene lookup returns CDR1 DFQATT and CDR2 SNEGSKA (reference sequence). The CDR3: CSASGMGISPSMV.

This clonotype was picked up many times. This chain links TRBV5-6 with TRBJ1-5, with D perhaps matching TRBD1 (5 bases). This CDR3 comprises 15 residues. Per germline, CDR1 SGHDT and CDR2 YYEEEE. V was cut by 4 bases and J by 4 bases, with 15 bases left in between. CDR3 coding DNA: TGTGCCAGCAGCGATGACAGTACGAGAAATCAGCCCCAGCATTTT. Amino acid sequence: CASSDDSTRNQPQHF.

The CDR3 nucleotides read TGTGCCAGCAGCTTAAGACAGGACTGGGTCTACGAGCAGTACTTC. This codes for CASSLRQDWVYEQYF. The chain carries TRBV7-2 and TRBJ2-7; tentatively, D is TRBD1 (6 bases). V was cut by 2 bases and J by 3 bases, with 14 bases left in between. Germline assignment: CDR1 SGHTA and CDR2 FQGNSA. The CDR3 length is 15 residues.

This clonotype was observed at least ten times. The V call is TRBV19, the J call TRBJ1-3; D remains ambiguous. V lost 8 bases to trimming and J lost 12 bases, with 17 bases between them. CDR1 LNHDA and CDR2 SQIVND come from the germline V gene (reference sequence). The CDR3 is made up of 12 amino acids. CDR3 loop: CASSPDPERIYF. The CDR3 DNA sequence: TGTGCCAGTTCCCCGGACCCGGAACGCATATATTTT.

This clonotype has at least ten counts. The gene calls are TRBV7-2 and TRBJ1-6, with 9 positions matching TRBD1. The CDR3 totals 15 residues. V lost 5 bases to trimming and J lost 9 bases; unmatched junction nucleotides: 8. Looked up from germline, CDR1 is SGHTA and CDR2 is FQGNSA. CDR3 loop: CASSAGTGRGSPLHF. The CDR3 DNA follows: TGTGCCAGCAGCGCCGGGACAGGGAGGGGTTCACCCCTCCACTTT.

This clonotype was found a few times. This chain links TRBV20-1 with TRBJ1-1; D not resolved. Trimming stripped 5 bases from V and 4 bases from J, with 29 bases between. Germline V gene data show CDR1 as DFQATT and CDR2 as SNEGSKA (reference sequence). This CDR3 spans 18 amino acids. The CDR3: CSAPPSRRAGLPGTEAFF. CDR3 coding DNA: TGCAGTGCTCCCCCCTCCAGGAGGGCGGGGTTACCTGGCACTGAAGCTTTCTTT.

This chain's CDR3 is CANVGATLYEQYF. CDR3 DNA: TGTGCCAATGTCGGGGCTACCCTCTACGAGCAGTACTTC. V usage is TRBV7-2 and J usage is TRBJ2-7, with D perhaps matching TRBD1 or TRBD2 (5 bases each). Per germline, CDR1 SGHTA and CDR2 FQGNSA. V lost 10 bases to trimming and J lost 3 bases, with 16 bases between them. This CDR3 region has 13 residues.

Note on this clonotype: One end of the junction varies from germline; a read error may be responsible. The J gene is TRBJ1-5, the V gene TRBV10-2, with D uncertain. In germline, CDR1 is WSHSY, CDR2 SAAADI. This CDR3 has 13 amino acids. The CDR3 reads CAISDGESLPQHF. In DNA form, the CDR3 reads TGTGCCATCAGTGATGGGGAAAGCTTGCCCCAGCATTTT.

Note on this clonotype: One junction end disagrees with the germline gene, perhaps due to a read error. The chain couples TRBV11-1 to TRBJ2-7, with a weak D call TRBD1 (6 bases). Germline V gene lookup returns CDR1 SGHAT and CDR2 FQDESV (reference sequence). The length of the CDR3 is 13 residues. The CDR3 region is CASSLRGTYERYF. The CDR3 DNA follows: TGTGCCAGCAGCCTGAGGGGGACCTACGAGCGGTACTTC.

This clonotype was seen at least ten times. An end of the junction differs from the germline gene, which may be a read error. CDR3 in amino acids: CASSAQTGPRVF. In DNA, the CDR3 is TGTGCCAGCAGCGCGCAGACAGGCCCCCGGGTCTTC. The chain links TRBV9 to TRBJ2-7, with a possible D match to TRBD1 (6 bases). CDR3 length: 12 residues. Germline V gene lookup returns CDR1 SGDLS and CDR2 YYNGEE.

The chain joins TRBV6-7 to TRBJ1-2; a possible D gene is TRBD1 (5 bases). TRBV6-7 is classed as an ORF, of uncertain function. Trimming left V 7 bases short and J 4 bases short, with 13 bases between. This CDR3 comprises 13 residues. The CDR3 region is CASKFAGLYGYTF. CDR3 in DNA: TGTGCCAGCAAGTTCGCAGGGCTCTATGGCTACACCTTC.

This clonotype was observed many times. The CDR3 protein is CSASPGGYEQYF. CDR3 sequence (DNA): TGCAGTGCTAGCCCAGGGGGTTACGAGCAGTACTTC. The V gene is TRBV20-1, the J gene TRBJ2-7, with 7 nucleotides matching TRBD1. Germline CDR1 is DFQATT and CDR2 is SNEGSKA (reference sequence). V was pared by 3 bases and J by 4 bases, with 3 bases of the junction left unmatched. This CDR3 is 12 amino acids long.

The chain links TRBV20-1 to TRBJ1-6, with D unresolved. CDR3 length equals 12 residues. Trimming pared 2 bases from V and 10 bases from J, leaving 9 bases between. The V gene's germline CDR1 is DFQATT and CDR2 SNEGSKA (reference sequence). The CDR3 DNA follows: TGCAGTGCTAGACAAGCCTTGTCACCCCTCCACTTT. Translation: CSARQALSPLHF.

This clonotype was counted once. The chain couples TRBV4-1 to TRBJ2-2; D unresolved. Germline assignment: CDR1 MGHRA and CDR2 YSYEKL. CDR3 size: 15 residues. The ends were cut back, 1 base at V and 6 bases at J, with 12 bases in the middle. CDR3: CASSQVSLVSGELFF. The CDR3 DNA reads TGCGCCAGCAGCCAAGTTTCCTTGGTCTCCGGGGAGCTGTTTTTT.

This clonotype was picked up many times. V and J are TRBV20-1 and TRBJ2-5, with TRBD2 as a possible D gene (6 bases). Trimming shortened V by 1 base and J by 4 bases, and 10 bases separated the two germline ends. This CDR3 has 13 amino acids. Germline CDR1 reads DFQATT; CDR2 reads SNEGSKA (reference sequence). The CDR3 loop is CSARGGVPETQYF. The CDR3 nucleotides read TGCAGTGCTAGAGGGGGGGTTCCAGAGACCCAGTACTTC.

Of note for this clonotype: No conserved phenylalanine or tryptophan is present at the end of the CDR3, so a read error is the likely explanation. The chain has TRBV9 and TRBJ2-6, with no clear D. Germline loops: CDR1 SGDLS, CDR2 YYNGEE. This CDR3 has 16 residues. Trimming stripped 0 bases from V and 2 bases from J, with 9 bases between. The chain's CDR3 is CASSVEGRAGANVLTL. The CDR3 DNA follows: TGTGCCAGCAGCGTAGAGGGCAGAGCTGGGGCCAACGTCCTGACTTTG.

This clonotype was observed many times. The chain has TRBV19 and TRBJ1-2, with a tentative D call TRBD1 (5 bases). From germline, CDR1 is LNHDA and CDR2 SQIVND (reference sequence). Trimming left V 3 bases short and J 5 bases short, with 13 bases between. The CDR3 runs to 14 residues. CDR3: CASSIREGEYGYTF. The DNA for the CDR3 is TGTGCCAGTAGTATCAGAGAAGGGGAATATGGCTACACCTTC.

This clonotype was found many times. This chain uses TRBV6-5 with TRBJ1-1; possible D gene TRBD1, 5 bases. CDR3 length: 14 amino acids. Germline lookup yields CDR1 MNHEY and CDR2 SVGAGI. The germline V and J ends were trimmed by 5 bases and 0 bases, with 10 bases remaining between them. In DNA, the CDR3 is TGTGCCAGCAGTACGGACATTATGAACACTGAAGCTTTCTTT. As protein: CASSTDIMNTEAFF.

The rearrangement joins TRBV5-1 to TRBJ1-1, with D uncertain. In germline, CDR1 is SGHRS, CDR2 YFSETQ. This CDR3 has 14 residues. V lost 0 bases and J 4 bases, leaving 10 bases between the germline ends. The CDR3 DNA is TGCGCCAGCAGCTTGGGAGAGTTGTTCACTGAAGCTTTCTTT. It specifies CASSLGELFTEAFF.

Details on this clonotype: One end of the junction does not line up with germline, which may come from a read error. The chain is built from TRBV20-1 and TRBJ2-6; D is unresolved. The CDR3 has 12 amino acids. Germline CDR1 is DFQATT and CDR2 is SNEGSKA (reference sequence). The CDR3 DNA follows: TGCAGTGCTAGTGATGTTGCGCAGCCTGAAGCTTTC. As protein: CSASDVAQPEAF.

This clonotype was detected many times. The rearrangement joins TRBV10-1 to TRBJ2-5, with D possibly matching TRBD1 (5 bases). Germline V gene data show CDR1 as WNHNN and CDR2 as SYGVQD (reference sequence). The V end lost 2 bases, the J end lost 1 base, and 11 bases lay between the germline ends. This CDR3 region has 15 residues. Here the CDR3 DNA reads TGCGCCAGCAGTGAGCAAGGGGTCCCCCAAGAGACCCAGTACTTC. Its translation: CASSEQGVPQETQYF.

To note about this clonotype: A much larger clone lies a single base off, so this may be a read error. The rearrangement links TRBV2 to TRBJ1-1; 10 nucleotides line up with TRBD1. The V and J ends lost 5 bases and 7 bases, in that order; junction bases with no gene match: 4. CDR3 length equals 13 residues. Germline V gives CDR1 SNHLY, CDR2 FYNNEI. The CDR3 reads CASSPGTGVEAFF. The CDR3 nucleotides are TGTGCCAGCAGTCCCGGGACAGGGGTTGAAGCTTTCTTT.